This TCR beta chain was sequenced for a study of early stage breast cancer tumors. Overall study: ER+/PR+/HER2- status applied to about 70% of the 16 invasive breast tumors. Study-level results: Comparing each tissue with blood distinguished tumor from normal in about 85% of the 16 patients. Commonly generated sequences made up most enriched TCRB sequences shared between patients.

Produced via immunoSEQ multiplex PCR; TCRdb's table is partial and in-frame only. Counted here are 35,000 to 45,000 clones, 74% occurring once; the ten biggest clones make up over 6%. Worth noting for this clone: Its antigen is currently unknown.

The V gene lost 6 bases and the J gene lost 7 bases, with 16 bases spanning the gap. There are 14 residues in the CDR3. Germline V gene data show CDR1 as MDHEN and CDR2 as SYDVKM. Source material: blood. This chain joins TRBV28 and TRBJ1-5; D gene unclear. This sequence originates from a person aged 55 to 69 with breast cancer. The CDR3 nucleotides read TGTGCCAGCAGACCAGCGGGAATGGTCCAGCCCCAGCATTTT. Protein product: CASRPAGMVQPQHF.